This record concerns one TCR beta chain sequence. The sample belongs to a study of CD8+CD57+ T cells in acquired aplastic anemia. Patients included in sequencing had previously demonstrated CD8+CD57+ cell expansion by flow cytometry. V lost 7 bases and J lost 2; bases outside the gene matches: 4. The CDR3 loop spans 14 amino acids. The V gene's germline CDR1 is ENHRY and CDR2 SYGVKD. TCR beta VDJ and CDR3 were profiled, and genomic DNA was the template. Via MiXCR, TCRdb re-called the reads, giving one row per CDR3 protein. The sample shows some 200,000 distinct CDR3 sequences, under 55% of them seen only once.

Sequencing was carried out using sorted CD4+, CD8+, or CD8+CD57+ T cells (not recorded which) from PBMCs. The chain has TRBV10-3 and TRBJ2-7; 11 nucleotides line up with TRBD2. This receptor was identified in a human donor with aplastic anemia. The CDR3 nucleotides are TGTGCCATCAAAACTAGCGGGAGCGCCTACGAGCAGTACTTC. It codes for CAIKTSGSAYEQYF.